The 20 T cell receptor beta chains reported below all come from one sample, sequenced in a study of blood T cell repertoires in COVID-19. Generated by immunoSEQ multiplex PCR, the TCRdb table keeps only in-frame clones and is missing some. Altogether around 70,000 clones are present, more than 80% being singletons, with the ten largest covering 18%. Specimen: peripheral blood. The receptors come from a woman aged 55 to 70 with acute or convalescent COVID-19.

The chain employs TRBV18 and TRBJ1-2, with 8 positions matching TRBD1. This CDR3 is built from 15 residues. Germline trimming cut 4 bases from V and 5 bases from J; bases unmatched to any gene: 9. From germline, CDR1 is KGHSH and CDR2 LQKENI. The CDR3 bases are TGTGCCAGCTCACAAAAGACAGGGGAAGGATATGGCTACACCTTC. It encodes CASSQKTGEGYGYTF.

This clone came up a few times. The chain has TRBV4-3 and TRBJ2-5; TRBD2 aligns across 10 bases. Germline V gives CDR1 LGHNA, CDR2 YSLEER. The V gene end was trimmed by 1 base and the J gene end by 0 bases; junction bases not matched to a gene: 8. The CDR3 is made up of 18 amino acids. CDR3 sequence: CASSQVQRGGYNQETQYF. The DNA for the CDR3 is TGCGCCAGCAGCCAAGTCCAGCGGGGGGGATATAACCAAGAGACCCAGTACTTC.

The CDR3 sequence is CASSQEILVRGQKDNEQFF. In DNA form, the CDR3 reads TGTGCCAGCAGCCAAGAAATTTTGGTACGGGGACAGAAAGACAATGAGCAGTTCTTC. The rearrangement joins TRBV3-1 (or the pseudogene TRBV3-2) to TRBJ2-1, with 7 bases lining up with TRBD1. V dropped 0 bases and J dropped 5; count of bases not matched to a gene: 16. Germline CDR1 is LGHDT and CDR2 is YNNKEL (reference sequence). This CDR3 is built from 19 residues.

The chain employs TRBV10-1 and TRBJ2-5; 8 bases line up with TRBD1. This CDR3 region has 14 residues. Looked up from germline, CDR1 is WNHNN and CDR2 is SYGVQD (reference sequence). V lost 4 bases, J lost 5 bases, and 6 bases stayed unmatched. CDR3 amino acids: CASSGTGRSETQYF. DNA for the CDR3: TGCGCCAGCAGTGGGACAGGGAGATCGGAGACCCAGTACTTC.

The chain employs TRBV4-1 and TRBJ1-5, with 7 bases that match TRBD1. From germline, CDR1 is MGHRA and CDR2 YSYEKL. The J segment lost 7 bases and the V segment lost 0 bases, leaving 15 bases of the junction unmatched. The CDR3 covers 18 residues. CDR3 region: CASSQDSILPGQDQPQHF. The CDR3 coding sequence is TGCGCCAGCAGCCAAGATTCCATACTACCCGGACAGGACCAGCCCCAGCATTTT.

The chain joins TRBV5-6 to TRBJ1-1; 9 bases map to TRBD1. The CDR3 spans 15 residues. The V and J ends lost 3 bases and 5 bases, in that order; junction bases with no gene match: 8. Per the germline V gene, CDR1 is SGHDT and CDR2 is YYEEEE. In nucleotides, the CDR3 is TGTGCCAGCAGCTCAGTGGACAGGGGTTTTACTGAAGCTTTCTTT. Translated: CASSSVDRGFTEAFF. Full variable domain (outside the CDR3, taken from reference TRBV5-6 and TRBJ1-1): DAGVTQSPTHLIKTRGQQVTLRCSPKSGHDTVSWYQQALGQGPQFIFQYYEEEERQRGNFPDRFSGHQFPNYSSELNVNALLLGDSALYLCASSSVDRGFTEAFFGQGTRLTVV.

The chain couples TRBV7-8 to TRBJ1-4; 11 bases are shared with TRBD1. Germline-derived CDR1 and CDR2 are SGHVS and FQNEAQ. J lost 8 bases, V lost 6 bases, and 8 bases had no gene match. CDR3 length: 15 residues. The CDR3 coding sequence is TGTGCCAGCAGTCCTGGAGGACAGGGGGCGGAAAAACTGTTTTTT. It translates to CASSPGGQGAEKLFF. Full variable domain (rest looked up from reference TRBV7-8 and TRBJ1-4): GAGVSQSPRYKVAKRGQDVALRCDPISGHVSLFWYQQALGQGPEFLTYFQNEAQLDKSGLPSDRFFAERPEGSVSTLKIQRTQQEDSAVYLCASSPGGQGAEKLFFGSGTQLSVL.

The chain carries TRBV3-1 (or the pseudogene TRBV3-2) and TRBJ2-2; 11 bases are a match to TRBD2. The CDR3 spans 16 residues. CDR1 and CDR2 (germline): LGHDT, YNNKEL (reference sequence). V was pared by 4 bases and J by 5 bases, with 6 bases of the junction left unmatched. CDR3 loop: CASSRLSSGGTGELFF. Written as DNA, the CDR3 is TGTGCCAGCAGCCGACTTTCTAGCGGGGGGACCGGGGAGCTGTTTTTT.

The chain joins TRBV24-1 to TRBJ1-5; 7 nucleotides match TRBD1. CDR3 length equals 14 residues. The ends lost 9 bases at V and 3 bases at J; junction bases unmatched: 7. The germline gives CDR1 KGHDR, CDR2 SFDVKD. The CDR3 coding sequence is TGTGCCACCCAGGGGGAGTTCGCCAATCAGCCCCAGCATTTT. Residues: CATQGEFANQPQHF.

The gene calls are TRBV19 and TRBJ1-2; D is undetermined. The CDR3 extends over 15 amino acids. With 8 bases removed from V and 1 base from J, the gap between germline ends came to 17 bases. CDR1 and CDR2 from the germline V gene are LNHDA and SQIVND (reference sequence). In nucleotides, the CDR3 is TGTGCCAGTCGAGTATTGTCTGACTTTAACTATGGCTACACCTTC. It codes for CASRVLSDFNYGYTF.

The rearrangement uses TRBV19 and TRBJ1-2, with 7 positions matching TRBD1. This CDR3 is built from 16 residues. Per the germline V gene, CDR1 is LNHDA and CDR2 is SQIVND (reference sequence). J lost 5 bases, V lost 3 bases, and 12 bases had no gene match. The CDR3 DNA reads TGTGCCAGTAGTATTAACACAGGGGTAGATCAGTATGGCTACACCTTC. Translation gives CASSINTGVDQYGYTF.

The DNA for the CDR3 is TGTGCCTGGAGTGCGGGACTAGCGGGGGGCACCGCAGATACGCAGTATTTT. This translates into CAWSAGLAGGTADTQYF. The chain has TRBV30 and TRBJ2-3; 15 bases line up with TRBD2. This CDR3 has 17 residues. J was trimmed by 4 bases and V by 1 base; bases with no gene match: 6. The V gene's germline CDR1 is GTSNPN and CDR2 SVGIG (reference sequence).

The CDR3 DNA reads as TGTGCCAGCAGTTCTGTGGGAGATTATAATTCACCCCTCCACTTT. Amino acids: CASSSVGDYNSPLHF. The rearrangement links TRBV27 to TRBJ1-6, with D unclear. This CDR3 has 15 residues. Trimming removed 4 bases at V and 4 bases at J, with 11 bases between. Germline V CDR1 and CDR2: MNHEY, SMNVEV (reference sequence).

The chain combines TRBV24-1 with TRBJ2-1, with 9 nucleotides matching TRBD2. The CDR3 spans 15 residues. The trim removed 3 bases at V and 11 bases at J, leaving 10 bases unmatched. Germline-derived CDR1 and CDR2 are KGHDR and SFDVKD. The DNA for the CDR3 is TGTGCCACCAGTGATCCACAAGAGCTAGCGGGGAAGCAGTTCTTC. Translation gives CATSDPQELAGKQFF.

The V gene is TRBV19, the J gene TRBJ2-3; TRBD1 matches 7 bases. Germline CDR1 reads LNHDA; CDR2 reads SQIVND (reference sequence). The CDR3 length is 16 residues. The junction had 16 bases not matched to a gene; V was cut back by 7 bases and J by 6 bases. This CDR3 reads CASTMGEGAVRDTQYF. DNA for the CDR3: TGTGCCAGTACGATGGGAGAGGGGGCGGTTCGCGATACGCAGTATTTT.

This chain joins TRBV2 and TRBJ2-7; 11 bases are a match to TRBD1. CDR1 and CDR2 from the germline V gene are SNHLY and FYNNEI. The CDR3 is 13 residues long. V gave up 10 bases and J gave up 5 bases; unmatched junction bases: 7. The CDR3 nucleotides are TGTGCCACCGGGACAGGGGGGCAGGACGAGCAGTACGTC. Its protein is CATGTGGQDEQYV.

This clone was observed a few times. The chain links TRBV25-1 to TRBJ1-2, with 7 bases aligning to TRBD1. J lost 1 base, V lost 6 bases, and 5 bases had no gene match. CDR1 and CDR2 from the germline V gene are MGHDK and SYGVNS. The CDR3 runs to 14 residues. The CDR3 region is CASSNRQGNYGYTF. Written as DNA, the CDR3 is TGTGCCAGCAGCAATAGACAGGGTAACTATGGCTACACCTTC.

The chain employs TRBV28 and TRBJ1-5, with a possible D match to TRBD1 (5 bases). Germline values: CDR1 MDHEN, CDR2 SYDVKM. V lost 1 base and J lost 7, with 14 bases in between. The CDR3 has 15 residues. The CDR3, as DNA: TGTGCCAGCAGTTTATTGGGGCCGGTATACCAGCCCCAGCATTTT. It encodes CASSLLGPVYQPQHF.

This clone was observed once. The chain employs TRBV9 and TRBJ1-1, with a weak D call TRBD1 (5 bases). The germline V gene has CDR1 SGDLS and CDR2 YYNGEE. CDR3 length equals 15 residues. Trimming shortened V by 0 bases and J by 1 base, and 10 bases separated the two germline ends. The CDR3 region has the DNA TGTGCCAGCAGCGTAGCGGGCAGGGAGAACACTGAAGCTTTCTTT. Its translation is CASSVAGRENTEAFF.

The chain has TRBV6-5 and TRBJ2-7, with TRBD1 identical over 9 bases. Per germline, CDR1 MNHEY and CDR2 SVGAGI. The CDR3 loop spans 14 amino acids. The trim removed 5 bases at V and 2 bases at J, leaving 4 bases unmatched. This CDR3 is CASSRTGETYEQYF. The CDR3 DNA reads as TGTGCCAGCAGTAGGACAGGGGAAACCTACGAGCAGTACTTC.